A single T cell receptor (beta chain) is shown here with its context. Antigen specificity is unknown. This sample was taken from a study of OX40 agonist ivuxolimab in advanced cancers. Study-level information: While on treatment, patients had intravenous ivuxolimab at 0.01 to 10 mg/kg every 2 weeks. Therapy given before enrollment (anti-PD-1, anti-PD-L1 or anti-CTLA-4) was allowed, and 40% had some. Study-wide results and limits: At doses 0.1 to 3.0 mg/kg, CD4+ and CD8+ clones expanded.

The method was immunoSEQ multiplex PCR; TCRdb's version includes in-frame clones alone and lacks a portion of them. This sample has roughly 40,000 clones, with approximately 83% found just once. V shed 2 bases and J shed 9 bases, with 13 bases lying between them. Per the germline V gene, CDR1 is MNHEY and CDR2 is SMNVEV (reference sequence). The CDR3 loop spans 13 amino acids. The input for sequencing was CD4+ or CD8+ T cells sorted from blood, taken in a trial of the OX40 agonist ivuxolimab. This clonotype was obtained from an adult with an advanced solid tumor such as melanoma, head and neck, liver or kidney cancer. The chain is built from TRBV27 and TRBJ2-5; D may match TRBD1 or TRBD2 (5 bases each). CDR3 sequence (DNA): TGTGCCAGCAGTTTAGGTGGGGGATCGGCCCAGTACTTC. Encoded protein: CASSLGGGSAQYF.